The 18 T cell receptor beta chains below all came from one sample that was sequenced in a study of response to subunit inactivated influenza vaccine. TCRdb processed the RT-PCR reads anew with MiXCR; each CDR3 protein has one entry. The sample lists about 520,000 distinct CDR3 sequences, approximately 11% occurring once. Sequencing was performed on PBMCs from blood, taken roughly 48 days after vaccination. The receptor source for this set is a man between 50 and 59 years old who received an inactivated influenza vaccine.

This clonotype was seen ten or more times. V gene TRBV28 combines with J gene TRBJ2-1; 9 bases are shared with TRBD2. Per germline, CDR1 MDHEN and CDR2 SYDVKM. V trimming: 6 bases; J trimming: 7 bases; junction bases outside the gene matches: 10. The CDR3 consists of 15 residues. CDR3 sequence (DNA): TGTGCCAGCAGCCCAAGCAGCGGGGGGTATAATGAGCAGTTCTTC. Translated: CASSPSSGGYNEQFF.

This clonotype was picked up many times. The chain couples TRBV24-1 to TRBJ2-7; a possible D gene is TRBD2 (6 bases). Per the germline V gene, CDR1 is KGHDR and CDR2 is SFDVKD. V was cut by 11 bases and J by 3 bases, with 16 bases left in between. The CDR3 totals 13 residues. CDR3 amino acids: CAKTKREVYEQYF. In DNA form, the CDR3 reads TGTGCCAAAACTAAAAGGGAGGTCTACGAGCAGTACTTC.

This clonotype was recorded a few times. The chain links TRBV4-3 to TRBJ1-2; D possibly corresponds to TRBD1 (6 bases). The V and J ends lost 1 base and 5 bases respectively, with 17 bases between them. The germline gives CDR1 LGHNA, CDR2 YSLEER. The CDR3 has 16 amino acids. CDR3 region: CASSQATQGSGYGYTF. CDR3 DNA sequence: TGCGCCAGCAGCCAAGCCACACAGGGAAGTGGGTATGGCTACACCTTC.

This chain uses TRBV6-2 or TRBV6-3 with TRBJ2-5, with a tentative D call TRBD2 (5 bases). V was trimmed by 2 bases and J by 4 bases, leaving 11 bases between them. Germline loops: CDR1 MNHEY, CDR2 SVGEGT. The CDR3 has 14 residues. Here the CDR3 reads CASSYADLLETQYF. In nucleotides, the CDR3 is TGTGCCAGCAGTTACGCGGACTTACTAGAGACCCAGTACTTC.

At least ten counts were recorded for this clonotype. The CDR3 region has the DNA TGTGCCAGCAGTTTTAAAGAGACCCAGTACTTC. Translating gives CASSFKETQYF. The chain carries TRBV12-3 or TRBV12-4 and TRBJ2-5; the D is unclear. The CDR3 extends over 11 amino acids. V lost 3 bases and J lost 3, with 2 bases in between.

CDR3: CASSHLGGNYEQYF. DNA for the CDR3: TGCGCCAGCAGCCATCTCGGCGGGAACTACGAGCAGTACTTC. The chain couples TRBV4-3 to TRBJ2-7, with D perhaps TRBD2 (6 bases). The CDR3 covers 14 residues. V was cut by 3 bases and J by 3 bases, with 12 bases left in between. Germline CDR1 and CDR2: LGHNA and YSLEER.

V and J are TRBV19 and TRBJ2-5, with 9 bases that match TRBD1. Trimming removed 5 bases from V and 1 base from J; junction bases left unmatched: 11. The CDR3 is 17 amino acids. The germline V gene has CDR1 LNHDA and CDR2 SQIVND (reference sequence). The CDR3 here is CASSPTHRGLAQETQYF. The CDR3, as DNA: TGTGCCAGTAGTCCCACACACAGGGGGCTGGCCCAAGAGACCCAGTACTTC.

The table lists this clonotype with a few counts. The chain couples TRBV5-5 to TRBJ2-3; the D gene is possibly TRBD1 (6 bases). Germline CDR1 SGHKS, CDR2 YYEKEE (reference sequence). Between the trimmed V and J ends, which lost 4 bases and 0 bases, there was a span of 12 bases. CDR3 length: 15 amino acids. This CDR3 reads CASSGTLFSTDTQYF. CDR3 DNA: TGTGCCAGCAGCGGGACACTCTTTAGCACAGATACGCAGTATTTT.

The sample holds many counts of this clonotype. The V gene is TRBV5-1, the J gene TRBJ2-3; TRBD2 agrees at 8 bases. Germline trimming cut 4 bases from V and 2 bases from J; bases unmatched to any gene: 6. The germline CDR1 and CDR2 sequences are SGHRS and YFSETQ. The CDR3 covers 15 residues. The CDR3 nucleotides read TGCGCCAGCAGCCTCCGGGGGGGGTACACAGATACGCAGTATTTT. Translation gives CASSLRGGYTDTQYF.

This clonotype was picked up many times. The chain uses TRBV29-1 and TRBJ2-3; D is possibly TRBD1 (5 bases). CDR3 length: 13 amino acids. V was cut by 2 bases and J by 5 bases, with 11 bases left in between. The V gene's germline CDR1 is SQVTM and CDR2 ANQGSEA. DNA for the CDR3: TGCAGCGTTGAACAACAGGAAAGAGATACGCAGTATTTT. Protein sequence: CSVEQQERDTQYF.

The sample holds a few counts of this clonotype. The chain combines TRBV12-3 or TRBV12-4 with TRBJ2-3; 7 bases match TRBD2. V was clipped by 4 bases and J by 6 bases; unmatched bases: 10. The CDR3 contains 15 residues. Here the CDR3 reads CASSSREDGGDTQYF. CDR3 DNA sequence: TGTGCCAGCAGTTCCCGGGAGGACGGGGGGGATACGCAGTATTTT.

The chain links TRBV6-5 to TRBJ2-5; D not certain. Germline V lookup: CDR1 MNHEY, CDR2 SVGAGI. V lost 0 bases to trimming and J lost 2 bases, with 10 bases between them. This CDR3 is built from 15 residues. CDR3 DNA sequence: TGTGCCAGCAGTTACTCGAATGTTGAGCAAGAGACCCAGTACTTC. This translates into CASSYSNVEQETQYF.

The rearrangement joins TRBV5-1 to TRBJ2-5; the D is unclear. This CDR3 is 14 amino acids long. The germline V gene has CDR1 SGHRS and CDR2 YFSETQ. The ends were cut back, 0 bases at V and 0 bases at J, with 6 bases in the middle. The CDR3 reads CASSLGAHQETQYF. CDR3 nucleotides: TGCGCCAGCAGCTTGGGGGCTCACCAAGAGACCCAGTACTTC.

Many counts were recorded for this clonotype. This chain connects TRBV4-3 to TRBJ2-1; D perhaps matches TRBD1 (6 bases). The germline V and J ends were trimmed by 1 base and 5 bases, with 9 bases remaining between them. The CDR3 extends over 14 amino acids. CDR1 is LGHNA and CDR2 is YSLEER in the germline V gene. The CDR3 coding sequence is TGCGCCAGCAGCCAAGGGACAGCAGACAATGAGCAGTTCTTC. The encoded protein is CASSQGTADNEQFF.

This clonotype was seen many times. The chain is built from TRBV28 and TRBJ2-7; D not certain. This CDR3 has 14 residues. V was trimmed by 7 bases and J by 2 bases, leaving 15 bases between them. Germline assignment: CDR1 MDHEN and CDR2 SYDVKM. The CDR3 DNA reads TGTGCCAGCAACGGTTCGCCAATTACCTACGAGCAGTACTTC. Its translation is CASNGSPITYEQYF.

The V call is TRBV11-1, the J call TRBJ2-1, with a tentative D call TRBD1 (6 bases). V dropped 2 bases and J dropped 0 bases, with 17 bases sitting between them. This CDR3 region has 18 residues. Germline values: CDR1 SGHAT, CDR2 FQDESV (reference sequence). CDR3 DNA: TGTGCCAGCAGCTTATCCCGGCCCGACAGGAGCTCCTACAATGAGCAGTTCTTC. Its protein is CASSLSRPDRSSYNEQFF.

This clonotype has only a few counts. The V gene is TRBV4-2, the J gene TRBJ2-3; 8 bases are a match to TRBD1. The V gene's germline CDR1 is LGHNA and CDR2 YNFKEQ. This CDR3 has 16 residues. V lost 4 bases to trimming and J lost 8 bases; unmatched junction nucleotides: 14. The CDR3 here is CASSRGQGREIGTQYF. CDR3 coding DNA: TGTGCCAGCAGCCGAGGACAGGGTAGGGAAATTGGTACGCAGTATTTT.

This clonotype appeared many times. The V gene is TRBV10-1, the J gene TRBJ2-7; 9 bases are shared with TRBD1. There are 15 residues in the CDR3. Losses at the gene ends were 4 bases for V and 0 bases for J; bases not matched to a gene: 4. Germline V gives CDR1 WNHNN, CDR2 SYGVQD (reference sequence). The CDR3 reads CASSGGQGLSYEQYF. For the CDR3, the DNA is TGCGCCAGCAGTGGTGGACAGGGGCTCTCCTACGAGCAGTACTTC.